These 30 T cell receptor beta chains were sequenced from one sample in a study of shared clonotypes between healthy human individuals (dated by TCRdb to 2020 to 2021). The library was obtained by the immunoSEQ multiplex PCR assay. As stored in TCRdb, this immuneACCESS dataset retains in-frame rearrangements with V and J assigned. A fraction of the clones does not appear; measured against another copy, unresolved V genes explain less than half of the discrepancy, and the remainder lacks a known reason. The sample table lists more than 550,000 clones, roughly 94% of them with a count of one. Approximately 24% of the sample goes to the ten largest clones. CD8 naive samples were CD45RO-negative cells positively selected for CCR7, giving a CD45RA+CCR7+ population that excluded TemRA cells. The sample comprised naive CD8+ T cells sorted from blood. The cell subset or site tag for this specimen amounts to: CD45RA+CCR7+. These receptors originate from a man under 40 in good health.

Of note for this clone: This sample includes further DNA sequences coding for the same CDR3. The rearrangement uses TRBV27 and TRBJ2-7; tentative D call: TRBD1 (6 bases). V was trimmed by 2 bases and J by 4 bases, leaving 12 bases between them. The CDR3 covers 14 residues. CDR1 MNHEY and CDR2 SMNVEV come from the germline V gene (reference sequence). The CDR3 bases are TGTGCCAGCAGTTTACTAGGGGGTTCGTACGAGCAGTACTTC. Encoded protein: CASSLLGGSYEQYF.

This rearrangement joins TRBV2 to TRBJ2-1; D is unresolved. Trimming took 3 bases from V and 0 from J, leaving 9 bases between them. This CDR3 comprises 15 residues. Germline values: CDR1 SNHLY, CDR2 FYNNEI. CDR3 region: CASSDGPSSYNEQFF. The CDR3 DNA reads TGTGCCAGCAGTGATGGCCCTAGCTCCTACAATGAGCAGTTCTTC.

This chain joins TRBV5-1 and TRBJ2-7; the match to TRBD1 covers 8 bases. CDR1 is SGHRS, CDR2 YFSETQ, per germline. This CDR3 has 15 amino acids. Trimming took 7 bases from V and 5 from J; bases not matched to a gene: 14. CDR3 region: CASRPRTGSLHEQYF. DNA of the CDR3: TGCGCCAGCCGCCCACGGACAGGGTCCCTTCACGAGCAGTACTTC.

V usage is TRBV27 and J usage is TRBJ2-7, with TRBD2 matching over 10 bases. Germline trimming cut 5 bases from V and 3 bases from J; bases unmatched to any gene: 4. The germline V gene encodes CDR1 MNHEY and CDR2 SMNVEV (reference sequence). The CDR3 consists of 14 residues. The CDR3 coding sequence is TGTGCCAGCAGTCTAGCGGGAGAGGGCTACGAGCAGTACTTC. Its protein product is CASSLAGEGYEQYF.

The V gene is TRBV11-3, the J gene TRBJ2-1; 11 bases line up with TRBD2. V was clipped by 0 bases and J by 3 bases; unmatched bases: 7. The V gene's germline CDR1 is SGHNT and CDR2 YENEEA. The CDR3 covers 18 residues. The CDR3 DNA reads TGTGCCAGCAGCTTAGAACTAGCGGGAGCCTCGGGCTACAATGAGCAGTTCTTC. Amino acids: CASSLELAGASGYNEQFF. Using reference TRBV11-3 and TRBJ2-1 for the parts outside the CDR3, the full variable domain is EAGVVQSPRYKIIEKKQPVAFWCNPISGHNTLYWYLQNLGQGPELLIRYENEEAVDDSQLPKDRFSAERLKGVDSTLKIQPAELGDSAVYLCASSLELAGASGYNEQFFGPGTRLTVL.

The chain uses TRBV6-1 and TRBJ2-7; 9 bases are shared with TRBD1. V was clipped by 2 bases and J by 5 bases; unmatched bases: 4. Germline V gives CDR1 MNHNS, CDR2 SASEGT. The CDR3 sequence is 14 residues long. Here the CDR3 DNA reads TGTGCCAGCAGTGAAATACAGGGGGCGGACGAGCAGTACTTC. Translated: CASSEIQGADEQYF.

The CDR3 coding sequence is TGTGCCAGCAGTCCAACTCACCGGGACCTAAAGTCCTACAATGAGCAGTTCTTC. Translating gives CASSPTHRDLKSYNEQFF. The chain employs TRBV7-9 and TRBJ2-1; D tentatively fits TRBD1 or TRBD2 (5 bases each). V was cut by 6 bases and J by 1 base, with 22 bases left in between. CDR3 length equals 18 residues. The germline V gene encodes CDR1 SEHNR and CDR2 FQNEAQ (reference sequence). The whole variable domain, filled in from reference TRBV7-9 and TRBJ2-1, reads DTGVSQNPRHKITKRGQNVTFRCDPISEHNRLYWYRQTLGQGPEFLTYFQNEAQLEKSRLLSDRFSAERPKGSFSTLEIQRTEQGDSAMYLCASSPTHRDLKSYNEQFFGPGTRLTVL.

The chain is built from TRBV27 and TRBJ2-7, with D perhaps TRBD2 (5 bases). The germline V gene has CDR1 MNHEY and CDR2 SMNVEV (reference sequence). Trimming removed 6 bases at V and 6 bases at J, with 15 bases between. The CDR3 runs to 13 residues. The CDR3 nucleotides are TGTGCCAGCAGAAGGGAGAACCCCGGCGAGCAGTACTTC. Its protein product is CASRRENPGEQYF.

This rearrangement joins TRBV7-9 to TRBJ2-1, with D maybe TRBD1 (5 bases). Germline CDR1 reads SEHNR; CDR2 reads FQNEAQ (reference sequence). Trimming stripped 4 bases from V and 13 bases from J, with 17 bases between. The CDR3 runs 13 residues. Written as DNA, the CDR3 is TGTGCCAGCAGCTACCTAAGGGGCGTAGACCAGTTCTTC. It specifies CASSYLRGVDQFF.

The V call is TRBV19, the J call TRBJ1-2; 7 bases are shared with TRBD1. CDR3 length: 13 amino acids. The J segment lost 8 bases and the V segment lost 4 bases, leaving 7 bases of the junction unmatched. Germline V gene data show CDR1 as LNHDA and CDR2 as SQIVND (reference sequence). The CDR3 DNA follows: TGTGCCAGTAGTAGAGGGGGCGCTTGGGGCTACACCTTC. Translated, it gives CASSRGGAWGYTF. Drawing the rest from reference TRBV19 and TRBJ1-2, the complete variable domain is DGGITQSPKYLFRKEGQNVTLSCEQNLNHDAMYWYRQDPGQGLRLIYYSQIVNDFQKGDIAEGYSVSREKKESFPLTVTSAQKNPTAFYLCASSRGGAWGYTFGSGTRLTVV.

V and J are TRBV5-1 and TRBJ1-1; D not resolved. The V gene lost 6 bases and the J gene lost 3 bases, with 6 bases spanning the gap. This CDR3 is 11 amino acids long. Per the germline V gene, CDR1 is SGHRS and CDR2 is YFSETQ. In DNA form, the CDR3 reads TGCGCCAGCATTGGCGACACTGAAGCTTTCTTT. Protein product: CASIGDTEAFF.

The rearrangement uses TRBV7-9 and TRBJ2-1, with D possibly being TRBD1 or TRBD2 (6 bases each). Trimming removed 0 bases from V and 3 bases from J, with 9 bases in between. The CDR3 is 15 residues long. The germline V gene has CDR1 SEHNR and CDR2 FQNEAQ (reference sequence). CDR3 protein: CASSLAQGLYNEQFF. CDR3 DNA: TGTGCCAGCAGCTTAGCACAGGGACTCTACAATGAGCAGTTCTTC.

The chain uses TRBV5-1 and TRBJ1-5; TRBD1 matches at 8 bases. The ends lost 0 bases at V and 3 bases at J; junction bases unmatched: 11. Per germline, CDR1 SGHRS and CDR2 YFSETQ. The CDR3 runs to 18 residues. The CDR3 spells CASSLVVRGPCYNQPQHF. The CDR3 bases are TGCGCCAGCAGCTTGGTTGTCAGGGGGCCCTGTTACAATCAGCCCCAGCATTTT.

In DNA, the CDR3 is TGTGCCAACTACCTCAACACCGGGGAGCTGTTTTTT. It codes for CANYLNTGELFF. V gene TRBV2 combines with J gene TRBJ2-2, with D hard to call. V lost 10 bases and J 2 bases, leaving 8 bases between the germline ends. The CDR3 has 12 residues. The V gene's germline CDR1 is SNHLY and CDR2 FYNNEI. Using reference TRBV2 and TRBJ2-2 for the parts outside the CDR3, the full variable domain is EPEVTQTPSHQVTQMGQEVILRCVPISNHLYFYWYRQILGQKVEFLVSFYNNEISEKSEIFDDQFSVERPDGSNFTLKIRSTKLEDSAMYFCANYLNTGELFFGEGSRLTVL.

Here the CDR3 DNA reads TGTGCCAGCAGCTTAGACACTAGCGTAACCTCCTACAATGAGCAGTTCTTC. Its protein product is CASSLDTSVTSYNEQFF. The chain employs TRBV7-8 and TRBJ2-1; the match to TRBD2 covers 7 bases. V lost 1 base and J lost 0; bases outside the gene matches: 6. CDR1 is SGHVS and CDR2 is FQNEAQ in the germline V gene. The CDR3 totals 17 residues.

This clone has just one count. The chain recombines TRBV6-1 with TRBJ2-7; D is unclear. Germline V gene lookup returns CDR1 MNHNS and CDR2 SASEGT. The V end lost 11 bases, the J end lost 6 bases, and 17 bases lay between the germline ends. This CDR3 spans 12 amino acids. CDR3 nucleotide sequence: TGTGCCGGCGGATACAGTTTCTCCGAGCAGTACTTC. As protein: CAGGYSFSEQYF.

This clone was found once. This chain uses TRBV2 with TRBJ2-6; D is ambiguous. The CDR3 is made up of 14 amino acids. Germline-derived CDR1 and CDR2 are SNHLY and FYNNEI. V lost 7 bases, J lost 0 bases, and 7 bases lay in between. The CDR3 region has the DNA TGTGCCAGCACCCCAGACTCTGGGGCCAACGTCCTGACTTTC. It yields the protein CASTPDSGANVLTF.

The J gene is TRBJ2-5, the V gene TRBV7-3, with 9 bases matching TRBD2. The CDR3 is made up of 14 amino acids. The J segment lost 5 bases and the V segment lost 4 bases, leaving 5 bases of the junction unmatched. CDR1 is SGHTA and CDR2 is FQGTGA in the germline V gene. In DNA, the CDR3 is TGTGCCAGCAGCTCGGGACTAGCCGGGGAGACCCAGTACTTC. Amino acid sequence: CASSSGLAGETQYF. The variable domain in full, with the rest retrieved from reference TRBV7-3 and TRBJ2-5, is GAGVSQTPSNKVTEKGKYVELRCDPISGHTALYWYRQSLGQGPEFLIYFQGTGAADDSGLPNDRFFAVRPEGSVSTLKIQRTERGDSAVYLCASSSGLAGETQYFGPGTRLLVL.

This chain links TRBV27 with TRBJ2-1; D ambiguous. The germline V gene has CDR1 MNHEY and CDR2 SMNVEV (reference sequence). Trimming took off 8 bases at V and 9 bases at J, with 8 bases between the two ends. This CDR3 region has 10 residues. CDR3 protein: CASVGREQFF. The CDR3 DNA reads as TGTGCCAGCGTCGGGCGTGAGCAGTTCTTC.

This clone was seen once. This chain links TRBV5-4 with TRBJ2-7, with D possibly TRBD1 on 5 matching bases. Trimming left V 0 bases short and J 4 bases short, with 11 bases between. The germline V gene encodes CDR1 SGHNT and CDR2 YYREEE (reference sequence). The CDR3 is made up of 14 amino acids. DNA of the CDR3: TGTGCCAGCAGCTTGGGGCAGGGTGTTTACGAGCAGTACTTC. Translation gives CASSLGQGVYEQYF.

CDR3 loop: CASSLAGGIYEQYF. CDR3 DNA sequence: TGTGCCAGCAGCTTAGCGGGAGGGATCTACGAGCAGTACTTC. The rearrangement joins TRBV5-5 to TRBJ2-7, with 10 bases aligning to TRBD2. Germline trimming cut 2 bases from V and 3 bases from J; bases unmatched to any gene: 2. Germline V gives CDR1 SGHKS, CDR2 YYEKEE (reference sequence). The CDR3 extends over 14 amino acids.

The V call is TRBV11-2, the J call TRBJ1-1; no definite D call. The CDR3 has 13 residues. V was cut by 5 bases and J by 2 bases, with 9 bases left in between. In germline, CDR1 is SGHAT, CDR2 FQNNGV. This CDR3 is CASSGYGNTEAFF. The CDR3 coding sequence is TGTGCCAGCAGCGGCTACGGTAACACTGAAGCTTTCTTT.

The chain carries TRBV5-1 and TRBJ2-3, with 9 bases aligning to TRBD2. The CDR3 is 16 amino acids. Germline CDR1 SGHRS, CDR2 YFSETQ. Germline trimming cut 6 bases from V and 5 bases from J; bases unmatched to any gene: 13. The CDR3 protein is CASTGIAGDIEDTQYF. The CDR3 DNA sequence: TGCGCCAGCACAGGGATAGCGGGAGATATTGAAGATACGCAGTATTTT.

The rearrangement links TRBV19 to TRBJ1-5; TRBD1 matches at 9 bases. Germline V gene data show CDR1 as LNHDA and CDR2 as SQIVND (reference sequence). This CDR3 is built from 13 residues. The J segment lost 7 bases and the V segment lost 5 bases, leaving 3 bases of the junction unmatched. The CDR3, as DNA: TGTGCCAGTAGTTTCACAGGGGGCCAGCCCCAGCATTTT. Translating it yields CASSFTGGQPQHF. Complete variable domain (other parts from reference TRBV19 and TRBJ1-5): DGGITQSPKYLFRKEGQNVTLSCEQNLNHDAMYWYRQDPGQGLRLIYYSQIVNDFQKGDIAEGYSVSREKKESFPLTVTSAQKNPTAFYLCASSFTGGQPQHFGDGTRLSIL.

This clone occurred once. The chain recombines TRBV29-1 with TRBJ2-1; 12 bases align to TRBD2. This CDR3 has 17 amino acids. CDR1 and CDR2 from the germline V gene are SQVTM and ANQGSEA. Trimming cost V 6 bases and J 0 bases; bases outside gene matches: 9. In DNA, the CDR3 is TGCAGCGTCATAGGACTAGCGGGGACGAGCTCCTACAATGAGCAGTTCTTC. Protein product: CSVIGLAGTSSYNEQFF.

This chain links TRBV15 with TRBJ2-7; 7 bases map to TRBD2. V lost 0 bases to trimming and J lost 2 bases; unmatched junction nucleotides: 10. Germline V lookup: CDR1 LNHNV, CDR2 YYDKDF (reference sequence). This CDR3 is built from 17 residues. CDR3 nucleotides: TGTGCCACCAGCAGAGATCCGTTGCGGGAGTCAACCTACGAGCAGTACTTC. This translates into CATSRDPLRESTYEQYF.

The V gene is TRBV19, the J gene TRBJ2-3; 9 bases fit TRBD2. Germline-derived CDR1 and CDR2 are LNHDA and SQIVND (reference sequence). Trimming at V came to 8 bases and at J to 9 bases, leaving 6 bases not matched to a gene. This CDR3 contains 12 residues. The CDR3 reads CASGSLAGTQYF. As DNA, the CDR3 is TGTGCCAGTGGGTCGCTAGCGGGAACGCAGTATTTT.

In DNA, the CDR3 is TGTGCCAGCAGCTTAGGATTGGGGGATGGGGCCGGGGAGCTGTTTTTT. Translating it yields CASSLGLGDGAGELFF. This chain uses TRBV11-2 with TRBJ2-2, with D perhaps given as TRBD1 or TRBD2 (5 bases each). With 1 base removed from V and 6 bases from J, the gap between germline ends came to 15 bases. Germline values: CDR1 SGHAT, CDR2 FQNNGV. The length of the CDR3 is 16 residues.

The CDR3 loop is CASSPTLSYEQYF. DNA of the CDR3: TGTGCCAGCAGTCCGACCCTATCCTACGAGCAGTACTTC. This chain joins TRBV5-5 and TRBJ2-7; no definite D call. The CDR3 is made up of 13 amino acids. The germline gives CDR1 SGHKS, CDR2 YYEKEE (reference sequence). Trimming took 5 bases from V and 1 from J, leaving 10 bases between them.

The J gene is TRBJ2-5, the V gene TRBV2; TRBD1 matches 9 bases. The CDR3 totals 17 residues. With 3 bases clipped from V and 2 bases from J, the junction kept 10 bases outside the gene matches. Per the germline V gene, CDR1 is SNHLY and CDR2 is FYNNEI. This CDR3 reads CASSEGGTGLAQETQYF. The CDR3 region has the DNA TGTGCCAGCAGTGAGGGGGGGACAGGGCTGGCTCAAGAGACCCAGTACTTC.